Listed below are T cell receptor beta chains from one sample, sequenced in a study of T cell responses to AZD1222 COVID-19 vaccine. TCRdb's copy holds only in-frame clones and misses some; the assay was immunoSEQ multiplex PCR. The table has tens of thousands of clones, 88% seen once. The sample consisted of peripheral blood, taken 28 days after the second AZD1222 dose. The receptors come from an adult who received the AZD1222 COVID-19 vaccine. The CDR3 runs from the conserved cysteine through the conserved F or W. D genes are given only for firm matches. A row's size may be missing; if present it is once, few, many or a size class.

TRBV2	.	TRBJ1-5	once	TGTGCCAGCAACGACATCTTTGGGAGCAATCAGCCCCAGCATTTT	CASNDIFGSNQPQHF
TRBV9	.	TRBJ1-1	.	TGTGCCAGCAGCGTGGGGAACCGGGACGGACTAAAAGCTTTCTTT	CASSVGNRDGLKAFF
TRBV2	.	TRBJ2-3	.	TGTGCCAGCAGCGAGCTACAGGGACTTAGCACAGATACGCAGTATTTT	CASSELQGLSTDTQYF
TRBV24-1	.	TRBJ2-3	once	TGTGCCACCAGTGATTTAGGGGGGGATGGCACAGATACGCAGTATTTT	CATSDLGGDGTDTQYF
TRBV7-2	.	TRBJ1-2	.	TGTGCCAGCAGCTCGGACACTACAGCCAACTATGGCTACACCTTC	CASSSDTTANYGYTF
TRBV15	.	TRBJ1-1	.	TGTGCCACCAGCAGAATTTCAATGAACACTGAAGCTTTCTTT	CATSRISMNTEAFF
TRBV27	.	TRBJ2-5	.	TGTGCCAGCAGTTCCTGGGGCCCTCAAGAGACCCAGTACTTC	CASSSWGPQETQYF
TRBV5-6	.	TRBJ2-7	once	TGTGCCAGCAGCTTGTTACTACCGCCCTACGAGCAGTACTTC	CASSLLLPPYEQYF
TRBV28	TRBD1	TRBJ2-7	.	TGTGCCAGCAGGCTAGGGACAGGGGGAGCCTACGAGCAGTACTTC	CASRLGTGGAYEQYF
TRBV6-6	.	TRBJ2-7	.	TGTGCCAGCCTCGGTCGCGCAAATACCTACTACGAGCAGTACTTC	CASLGRANTYYEQYF
TRBV5-4	TRBD1	TRBJ1-5	.	TGTGCCAGCAGCCAGGGGGGGGGCGGTCAGCCCCAGCATTTT	CASSQGGGGQPQHF
TRBV12-3/TRBV12-4	TRBD1	TRBJ1-1	.	TGTGCCAGCATTAAACAGGGGGCCACTGAAGCTTTCTTT	CASIKQGATEAFF
TRBV20-1	.	TRBJ2-3	.	TGCAGTGGGAGATTCCCAGATACGCAGTATTTT	CSGRFPDTQYF
TRBV6-4	TRBD1	TRBJ1-5	.	TGTGCCAGCAGTTTACAGGGGGGCGATCAGCCCCAGCATTTT	CASSLQGGDQPQHF
TRBV6-2/TRBV6-3	.	TRBJ2-2	.	TGTGCCAGCAGTTACTCGAACAACATAAACACCGGGGAGCTGTTTTTT	CASSYSNNINTGELFF
TRBV27	TRBD1	TRBJ1-1	.	TGTGCCAGCAGTTTATCCCGACAGGGCACTGAAGCTTTCTTT	CASSLSRQGTEAFF
TRBV7-2	.	TRBJ1-1	.	TGTGCCAGCAGCTTAGAAGCGACTTCTCGCGCTTTCTTT	CASSLEATSRAFF
TRBV4-2	.	TRBJ2-3	.	TGTGCCAGCAGCCAAGCGTTAGCTACCTTTGCAGATACGCAGTATTTT	CASSQALATFADTQYF
TRBV2	.	TRBJ1-5	once	TGTGCCAGCAGTGAAATGGGGCATAGCAATCAGCCCCAGCATTTT	CASSEMGHSNQPQHF
TRBV9	.	TRBJ2-7	once	TGTGCCAGCAGCGTAGCGACACCCTACGAGCAGTACTTC	CASSVATPYEQYF
TRBV7-9	TRBD2	TRBJ2-2	.	TGTGCCAGCAGCCGGGGACTAGATAACACCGGGGAGCTGTTTTTT	CASSRGLDNTGELFF
TRBV4-1	.	TRBJ1-1	.	TGCGCCAGCAGCCGTGGGCAGATGAACACTGAAGCTTTCTTT	CASSRGQMNTEAFF
TRBV19	TRBD1	TRBJ1-2	once	TGTGCCAGTAGTCCGACCCTAGACAGGGGCTATGGCTACACCTTC	CASSPTLDRGYGYTF
TRBV3-1/TRBV3-2	.	TRBJ2-3	.	TGTGCCAGCGGGCGCACAGATACGCAGTATTTT	CASGRTDTQYF
TRBV25-1	TRBD1	TRBJ2-2	.	TGTGCCAGCAAATCAAGGGGGCGAGGGGAGCTGTTTTTT	CASKSRGRGELFF